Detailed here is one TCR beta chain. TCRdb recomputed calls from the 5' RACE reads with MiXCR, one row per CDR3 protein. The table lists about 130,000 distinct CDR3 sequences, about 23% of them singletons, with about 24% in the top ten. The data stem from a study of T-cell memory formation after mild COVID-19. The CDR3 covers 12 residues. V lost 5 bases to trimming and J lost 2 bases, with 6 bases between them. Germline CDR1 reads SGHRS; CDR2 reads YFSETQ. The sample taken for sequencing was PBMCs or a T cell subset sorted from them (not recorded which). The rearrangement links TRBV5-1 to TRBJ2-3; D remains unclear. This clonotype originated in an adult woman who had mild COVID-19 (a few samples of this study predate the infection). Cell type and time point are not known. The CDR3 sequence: CASRRFTDTQYF. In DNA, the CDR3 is TGCGCCAGCAGGAGATTCACAGATACGCAGTATTTT.